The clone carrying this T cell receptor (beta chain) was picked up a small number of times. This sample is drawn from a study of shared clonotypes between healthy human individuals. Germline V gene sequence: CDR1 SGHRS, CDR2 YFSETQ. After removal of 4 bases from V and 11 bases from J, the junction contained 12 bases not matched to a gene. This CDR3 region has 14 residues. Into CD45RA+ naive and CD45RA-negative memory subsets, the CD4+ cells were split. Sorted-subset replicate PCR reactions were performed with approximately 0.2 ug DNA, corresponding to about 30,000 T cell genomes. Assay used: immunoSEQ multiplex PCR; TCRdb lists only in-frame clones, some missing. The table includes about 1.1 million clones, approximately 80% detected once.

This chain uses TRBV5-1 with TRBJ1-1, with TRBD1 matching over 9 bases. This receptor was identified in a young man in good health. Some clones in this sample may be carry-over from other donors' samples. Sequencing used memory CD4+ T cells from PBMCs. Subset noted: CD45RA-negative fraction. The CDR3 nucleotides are TGCGCCAGCAGCCAAGGGACAGGGAGACTTATGGCTTTCTTT. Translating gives CASSQGTGRLMAFF.